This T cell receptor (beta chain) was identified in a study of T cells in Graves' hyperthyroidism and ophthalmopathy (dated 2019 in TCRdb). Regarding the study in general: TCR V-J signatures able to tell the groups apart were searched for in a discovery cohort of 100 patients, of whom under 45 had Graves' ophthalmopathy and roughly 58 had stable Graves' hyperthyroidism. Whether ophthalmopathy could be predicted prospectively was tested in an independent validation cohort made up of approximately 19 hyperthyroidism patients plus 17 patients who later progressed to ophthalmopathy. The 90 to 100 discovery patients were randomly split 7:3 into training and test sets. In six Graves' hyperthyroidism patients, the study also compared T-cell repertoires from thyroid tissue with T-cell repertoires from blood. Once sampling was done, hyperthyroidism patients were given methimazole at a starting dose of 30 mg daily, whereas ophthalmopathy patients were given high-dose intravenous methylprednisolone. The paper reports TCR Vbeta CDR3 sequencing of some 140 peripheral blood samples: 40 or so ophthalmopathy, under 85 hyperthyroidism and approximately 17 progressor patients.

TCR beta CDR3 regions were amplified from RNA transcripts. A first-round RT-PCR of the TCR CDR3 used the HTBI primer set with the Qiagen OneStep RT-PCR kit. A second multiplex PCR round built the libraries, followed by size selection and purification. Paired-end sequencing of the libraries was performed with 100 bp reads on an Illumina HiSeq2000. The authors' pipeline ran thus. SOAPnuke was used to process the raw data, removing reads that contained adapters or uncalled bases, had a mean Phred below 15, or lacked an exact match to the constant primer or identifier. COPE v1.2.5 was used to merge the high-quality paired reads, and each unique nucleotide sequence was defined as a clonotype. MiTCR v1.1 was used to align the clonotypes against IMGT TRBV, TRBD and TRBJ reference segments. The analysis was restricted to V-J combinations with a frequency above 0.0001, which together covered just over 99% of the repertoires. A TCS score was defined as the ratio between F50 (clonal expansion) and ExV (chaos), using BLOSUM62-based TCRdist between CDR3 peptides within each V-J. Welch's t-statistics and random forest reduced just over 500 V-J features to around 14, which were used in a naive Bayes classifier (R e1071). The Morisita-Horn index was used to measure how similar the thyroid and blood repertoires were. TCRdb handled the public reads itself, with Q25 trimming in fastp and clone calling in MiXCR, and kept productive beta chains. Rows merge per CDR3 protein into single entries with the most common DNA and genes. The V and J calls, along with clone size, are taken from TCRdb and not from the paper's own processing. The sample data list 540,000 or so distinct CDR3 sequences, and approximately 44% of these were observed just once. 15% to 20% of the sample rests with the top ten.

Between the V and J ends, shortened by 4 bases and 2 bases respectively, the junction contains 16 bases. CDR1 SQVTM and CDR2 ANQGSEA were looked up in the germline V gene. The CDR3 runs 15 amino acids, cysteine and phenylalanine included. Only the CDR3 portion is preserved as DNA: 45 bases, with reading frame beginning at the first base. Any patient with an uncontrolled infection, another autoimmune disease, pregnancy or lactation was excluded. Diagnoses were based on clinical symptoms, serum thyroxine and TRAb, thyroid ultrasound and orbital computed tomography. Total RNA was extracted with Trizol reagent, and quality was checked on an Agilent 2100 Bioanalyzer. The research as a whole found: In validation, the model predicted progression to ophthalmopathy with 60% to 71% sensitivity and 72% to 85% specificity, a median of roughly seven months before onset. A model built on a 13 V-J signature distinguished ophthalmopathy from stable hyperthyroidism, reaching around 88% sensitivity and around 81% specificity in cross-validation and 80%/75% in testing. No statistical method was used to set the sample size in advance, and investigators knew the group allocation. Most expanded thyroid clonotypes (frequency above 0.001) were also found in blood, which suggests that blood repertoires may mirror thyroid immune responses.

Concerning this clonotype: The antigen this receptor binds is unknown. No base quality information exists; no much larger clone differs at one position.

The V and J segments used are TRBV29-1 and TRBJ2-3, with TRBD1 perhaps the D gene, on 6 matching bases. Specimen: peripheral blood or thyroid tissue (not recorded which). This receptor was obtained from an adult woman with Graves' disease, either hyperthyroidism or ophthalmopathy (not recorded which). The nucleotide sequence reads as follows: TGCAGCGTTGGATTTAGGGGGAGTTTCACAGATACGCAGTATTTT. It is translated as CSVGFRGSFTDTQYF.